This TCR beta chain is from a study of T cells in Graves' hyperthyroidism and ophthalmopathy. The wider study: The initial diagnosis was the point when peripheral blood was collected, ahead of any treatment.

V was clipped by 6 bases and J by 4 bases, with 16 bases between them. The V gene's germline CDR1 is DFQATT and CDR2 SNEGSKA (reference sequence). The CDR3 spans 14 residues. Findings and limits, study-wide: Most thyroid clonotypes expanded above 0.001 were also detected in blood.

The investigators amplified TCR beta CDR3 regions from RNA transcripts. Initially, a first-round RT-PCR of the TCR CDR3 employed the HTBI primer set. TCRdb re-analysed the multiplex PCR reads in MiXCR, keeping a single row per CDR3 protein. This sample has almost 600,000 distinct CDR3 sequences, with around 13% found just once. This clonotype has ten or more counts. Its antigen is unidentified. Orbital computed tomography, thyroid ultrasound, serum thyroxine and TRAb, and clinical symptoms together informed the diagnoses. This rearrangement joins TRBV20-1 to TRBJ2-1; D might be TRBD1 or TRBD2, each matching 6 bases. The sample comprised blood. The clonotype originates from a woman aged 30 to 39 with Graves' hyperthyroidism that later progressed to Graves' ophthalmopathy. CDR3 nucleotide sequence: TGCAGTGCGTCCCCGGGGGCGCGATACAATGAGCAGTTCTTC. Translated, it gives CSASPGARYNEQFF.